The sequence of this TCR beta chain was determined in a study of Ad26.COV2.S vaccination and SARS-CoV-2 variants. The CDR3 contains 16 residues. The V gene's germline CDR1 is SGDLS and CDR2 YYNGEE. J lost 5 bases, V lost 0 bases, and 10 bases had no gene match. Sequencing was performed with immunoSEQ multiplex PCR; in TCRdb, only in-frame clones are kept and a portion is missing. Of fewer than 400,000 clones detected, about 90% appear once; the ten largest clones hold 5.5%. Study-wide results and limits: Spike-specific responses of CD8+ and CD4+ T cells were reported to display substantial breadth after vaccination.

Described treatment: around 19 received Ad26.COV2.S at low or high dose, single or two shots; roughly five received placebo; per-sample allocation not given. It was on day 63 after the first vaccine or placebo injection that samples were taken. Comments on this clone: The antigen is undetermined.

The receptor's source is a person aged 18-65 years who received the Ad26.COV2.S COVID-19 vaccine or a placebo. The sample was peripheral blood, taken in a trial of Ad26.COV2.S vaccine versus placebo. V gene TRBV9 combines with J gene TRBJ1-1, with 7 bases that match TRBD1. This CDR3 is CASSVAGETGRTEAFF. The CDR3 region has the DNA TGTGCCAGCAGCGTAGCAGGGGAGACAGGGAGGACTGAAGCTTTCTTT.